This T cell receptor beta chain was recorded in a study of neurological immune-mediated disorders. Study-level findings and limits: No CDR3 amino acid sequences were shared by expanded clones across subjects, suggesting private repertoires in all groups. Grouping of repertoires by phylogeny put those of 18 of 34 multiple sclerosis patients into a single related-CDR3 cluster, a possible signature.

Note on this clonotype: Its antigen is not identified.

The V end lost 4 bases, the J end lost 1 base, and 13 bases lay between the germline ends. The germline gives CDR1 LNHDA, CDR2 SQIVND (reference sequence). There are 15 residues in the CDR3. MiXCR, applied by TCRdb to the 5' RACE reads, yields one record per CDR3 protein. Found here are about 70,000 distinct CDR3 sequences, approximately 5.1% of them singletons; the top ten hold about 5.3%. The rearrangement links TRBV19 to TRBJ1-1, with no clear D. This clonotype originated in a human donor with multiple sclerosis. The donor label of this sample is uncertain. Input material: PBMCs. CDR3 amino acids: CASSNRGGSNTEAFF. CDR3 bases: TGTGCCAGTAGTAACAGAGGTGGATCGAACACTGAAGCTTTCTTT.